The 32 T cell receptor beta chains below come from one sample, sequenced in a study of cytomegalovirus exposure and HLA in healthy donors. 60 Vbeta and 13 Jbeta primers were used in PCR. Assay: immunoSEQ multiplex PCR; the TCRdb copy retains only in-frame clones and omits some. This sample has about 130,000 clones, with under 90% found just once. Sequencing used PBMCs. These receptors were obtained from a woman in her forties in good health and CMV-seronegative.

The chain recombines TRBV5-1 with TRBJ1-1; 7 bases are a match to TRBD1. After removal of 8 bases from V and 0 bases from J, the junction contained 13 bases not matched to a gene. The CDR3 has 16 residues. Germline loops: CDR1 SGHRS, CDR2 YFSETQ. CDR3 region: CASKAGTVTMNTEAFF. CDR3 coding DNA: TGCGCCAGTAAAGCCGGGACAGTGACGATGAACACTGAAGCTTTCTTT.

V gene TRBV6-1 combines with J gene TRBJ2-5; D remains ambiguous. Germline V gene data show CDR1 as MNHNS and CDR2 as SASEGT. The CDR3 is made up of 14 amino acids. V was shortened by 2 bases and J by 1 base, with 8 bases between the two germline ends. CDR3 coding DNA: TGTGCCAGCAGTGAATTTGTAATCCAAGAGACCCAGTACTTC. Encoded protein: CASSEFVIQETQYF.

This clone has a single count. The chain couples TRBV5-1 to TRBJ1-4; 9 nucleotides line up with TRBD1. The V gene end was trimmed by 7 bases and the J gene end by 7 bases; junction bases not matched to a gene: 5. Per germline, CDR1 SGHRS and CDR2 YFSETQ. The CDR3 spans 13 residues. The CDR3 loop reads CASSGTGIEKLFF. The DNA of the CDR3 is TGCGCCAGCTCCGGGACAGGGATTGAAAAACTGTTTTTT.

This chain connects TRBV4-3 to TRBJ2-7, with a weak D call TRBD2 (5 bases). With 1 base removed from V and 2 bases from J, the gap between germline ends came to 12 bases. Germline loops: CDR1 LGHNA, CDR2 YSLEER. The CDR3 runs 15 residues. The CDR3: CASSQGAGGTYEQYF. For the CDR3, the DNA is TGCGCCAGCAGCCAAGGTGCAGGAGGAACCTACGAGCAGTACTTC.

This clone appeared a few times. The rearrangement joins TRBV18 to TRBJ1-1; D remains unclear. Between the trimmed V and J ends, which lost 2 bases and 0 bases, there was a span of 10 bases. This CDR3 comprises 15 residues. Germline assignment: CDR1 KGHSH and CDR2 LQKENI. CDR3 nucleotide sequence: TGTGCCAGCTCACCAATTCGCGCTTTGAACACTGAAGCTTTCTTT. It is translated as CASSPIRALNTEAFF.

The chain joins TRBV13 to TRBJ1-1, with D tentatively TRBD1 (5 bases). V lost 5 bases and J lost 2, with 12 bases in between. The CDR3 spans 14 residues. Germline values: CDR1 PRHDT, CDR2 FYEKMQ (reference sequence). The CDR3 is CASSPRGLNTEAFF. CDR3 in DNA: TGTGCCAGCAGCCCCCGGGGACTCAACACTGAAGCTTTCTTT.

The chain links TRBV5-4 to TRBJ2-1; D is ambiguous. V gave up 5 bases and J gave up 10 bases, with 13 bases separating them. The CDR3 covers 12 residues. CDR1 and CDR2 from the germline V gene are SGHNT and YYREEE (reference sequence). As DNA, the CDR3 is TGTGCCAGCAGTCTACAGCTTTCGGAGCAGTTCTTC. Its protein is CASSLQLSEQFF.

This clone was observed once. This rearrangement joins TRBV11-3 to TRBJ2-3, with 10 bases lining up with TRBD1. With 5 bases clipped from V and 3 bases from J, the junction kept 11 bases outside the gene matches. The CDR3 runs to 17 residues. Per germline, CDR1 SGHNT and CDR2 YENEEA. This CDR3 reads CASSRDRGPKVTDTQYF. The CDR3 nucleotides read TGTGCCAGCAGCCGAGACAGGGGGCCGAAGGTGACAGATACGCAGTATTTT.

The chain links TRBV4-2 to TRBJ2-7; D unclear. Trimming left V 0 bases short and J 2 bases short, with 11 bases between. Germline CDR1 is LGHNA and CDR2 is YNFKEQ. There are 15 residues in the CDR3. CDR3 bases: TGTGCCAGCAGCCAAGATCAAGACGGAGCCTACGAGCAGTACTTC. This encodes CASSQDQDGAYEQYF.

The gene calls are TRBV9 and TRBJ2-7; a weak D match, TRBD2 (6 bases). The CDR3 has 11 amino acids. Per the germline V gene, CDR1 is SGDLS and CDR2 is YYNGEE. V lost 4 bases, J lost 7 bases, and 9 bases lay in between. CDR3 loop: CASSFGGEQYF. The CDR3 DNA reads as TGTGCCAGCAGCTTTGGGGGGGAGCAGTACTTC.

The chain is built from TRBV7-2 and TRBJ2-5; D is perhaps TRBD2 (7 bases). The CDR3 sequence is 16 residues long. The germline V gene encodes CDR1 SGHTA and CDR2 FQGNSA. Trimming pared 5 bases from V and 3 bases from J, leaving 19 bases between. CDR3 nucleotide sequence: TGTGCCAGCAGCCTTGGCGGGGGCCTCGGAGAAGAGACCCAGTACTTC. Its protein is CASSLGGGLGEETQYF.

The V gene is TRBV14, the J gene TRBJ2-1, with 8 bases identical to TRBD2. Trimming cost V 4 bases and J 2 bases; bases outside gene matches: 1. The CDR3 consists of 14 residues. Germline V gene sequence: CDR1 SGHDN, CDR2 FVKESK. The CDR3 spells CASSLAGPYNEQFF. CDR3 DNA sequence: TGTGCCAGCAGCCTAGCGGGGCCCTACAATGAGCAGTTCTTC.

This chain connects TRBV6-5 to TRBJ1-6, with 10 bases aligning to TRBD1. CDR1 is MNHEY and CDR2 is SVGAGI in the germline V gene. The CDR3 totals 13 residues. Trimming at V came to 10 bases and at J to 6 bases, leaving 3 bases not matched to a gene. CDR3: CAIGQGGNSPLHF. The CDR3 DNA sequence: TGTGCCATAGGACAGGGGGGTAATTCACCCCTCCACTTT.

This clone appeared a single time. In nucleotides, the CDR3 is TGTGCCAGCAGCTACGGGACAGGGGGACCTGGCTACACCTTC. The encoded protein is CASSYGTGGPGYTF. V and J are TRBV4-2 and TRBJ1-2; TRBD1 matches 11 bases. Germline trimming cut 5 bases from V and 7 bases from J; bases unmatched to any gene: 6. This CDR3 has 14 residues. The germline CDR1 and CDR2 sequences are LGHNA and YNFKEQ.

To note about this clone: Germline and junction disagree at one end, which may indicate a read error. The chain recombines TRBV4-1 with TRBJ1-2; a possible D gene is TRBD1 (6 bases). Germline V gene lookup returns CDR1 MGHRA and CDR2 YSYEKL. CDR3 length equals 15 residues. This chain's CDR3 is CSSSRYRDTNYGYTF. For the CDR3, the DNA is TGCTCCAGCAGCCGCTACAGGGATACTAACTATGGCTACACCTTC.

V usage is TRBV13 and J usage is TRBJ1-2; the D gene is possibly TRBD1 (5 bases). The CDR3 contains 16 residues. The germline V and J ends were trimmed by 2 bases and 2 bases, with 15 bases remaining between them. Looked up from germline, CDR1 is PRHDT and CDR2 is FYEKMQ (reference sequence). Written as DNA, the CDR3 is TGTGCCAGCAGCTTAAGGCCCTCGAACAGGAACTATGGCTACACCTTC. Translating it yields CASSLRPSNRNYGYTF.

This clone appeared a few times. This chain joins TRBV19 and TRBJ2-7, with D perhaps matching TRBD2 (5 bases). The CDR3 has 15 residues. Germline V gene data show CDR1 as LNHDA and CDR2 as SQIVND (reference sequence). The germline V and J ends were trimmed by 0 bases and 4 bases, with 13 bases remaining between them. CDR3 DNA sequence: TGTGCCAGTAGTATAGAGAAGGGTCGCGGGTACGAGCAGTACTTC. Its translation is CASSIEKGRGYEQYF.

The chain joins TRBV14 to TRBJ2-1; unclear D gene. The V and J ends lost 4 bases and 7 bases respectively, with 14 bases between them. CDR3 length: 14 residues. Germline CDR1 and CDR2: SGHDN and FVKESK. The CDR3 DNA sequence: TGTGCCAGCAGCCCATTGGGTAAGAGGAATGAGCAGTTCTTC. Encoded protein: CASSPLGKRNEQFF.

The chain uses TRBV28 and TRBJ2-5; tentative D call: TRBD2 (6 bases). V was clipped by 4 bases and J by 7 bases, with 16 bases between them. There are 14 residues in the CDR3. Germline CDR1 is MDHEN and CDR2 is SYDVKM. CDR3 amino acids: CASSSPHGSPTQYF. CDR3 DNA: TGTGCCAGCAGTTCCCCTCACGGGAGCCCGACCCAGTACTTC. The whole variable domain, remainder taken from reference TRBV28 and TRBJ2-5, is DVKVTQSSRYLVKRTGEKVFLECVQDMDHENMFWYRQDPGLGLRLIYFSYDVKMKEKGDIPEGYSVSREKKERFSLILESASTNQTSMYLCASSSPHGSPTQYFGPGTRLLVL.

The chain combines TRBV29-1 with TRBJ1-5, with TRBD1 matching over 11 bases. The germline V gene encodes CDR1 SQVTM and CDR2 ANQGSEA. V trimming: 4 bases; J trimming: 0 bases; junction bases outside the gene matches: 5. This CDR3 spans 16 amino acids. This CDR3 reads CSVGTGGSDSNQPQHF. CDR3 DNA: TGCAGCGTTGGGACAGGGGGCAGTGATAGCAATCAGCCCCAGCATTTT.

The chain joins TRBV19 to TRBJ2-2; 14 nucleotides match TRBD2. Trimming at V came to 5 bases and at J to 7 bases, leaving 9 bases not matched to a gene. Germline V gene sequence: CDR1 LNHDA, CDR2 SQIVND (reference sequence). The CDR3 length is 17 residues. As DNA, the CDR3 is TGTGCCAGTAGTCTTCGGACTAGCGGGGGGTACGGCGGGGAGCTGTTTTTT. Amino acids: CASSLRTSGGYGGELFF.

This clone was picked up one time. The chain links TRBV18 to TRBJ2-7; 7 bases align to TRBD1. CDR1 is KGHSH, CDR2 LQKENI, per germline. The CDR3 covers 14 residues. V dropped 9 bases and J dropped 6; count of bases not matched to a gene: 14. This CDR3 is CASKATGSVGEQYF. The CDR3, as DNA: TGTGCCAGTAAGGCGACAGGGTCGGTTGGCGAGCAGTACTTC.

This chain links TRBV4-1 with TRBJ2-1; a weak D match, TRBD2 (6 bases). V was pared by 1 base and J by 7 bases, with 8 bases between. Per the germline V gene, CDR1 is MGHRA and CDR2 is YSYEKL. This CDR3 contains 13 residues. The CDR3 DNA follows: TGCGCCAGCAGCCAAGGGGGGGAAAATGAGCAGTTCTTC. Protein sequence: CASSQGGENEQFF.

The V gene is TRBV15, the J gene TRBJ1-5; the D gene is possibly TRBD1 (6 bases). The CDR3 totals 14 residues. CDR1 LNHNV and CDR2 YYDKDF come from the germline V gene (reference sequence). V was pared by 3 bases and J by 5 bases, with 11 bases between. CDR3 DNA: TGTGCCACCAGCAGGGGGGCGGGGGATCAGCCCCAGCATTTT. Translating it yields CATSRGAGDQPQHF.

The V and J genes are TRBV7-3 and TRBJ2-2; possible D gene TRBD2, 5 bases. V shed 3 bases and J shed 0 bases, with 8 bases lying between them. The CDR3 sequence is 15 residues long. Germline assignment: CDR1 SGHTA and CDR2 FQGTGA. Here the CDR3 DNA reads TGTGCCAGCAGCTTTTCCGGGGCGAACACCGGGGAGCTGTTTTTT. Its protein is CASSFSGANTGELFF.

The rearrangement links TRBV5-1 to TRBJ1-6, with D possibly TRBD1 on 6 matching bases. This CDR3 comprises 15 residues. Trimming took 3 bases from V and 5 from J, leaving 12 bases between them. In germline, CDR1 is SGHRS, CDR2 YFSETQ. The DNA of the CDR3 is TGCGCCAGCAGCTCCGGGACAACTAATAATTCACCCCTCCACTTT. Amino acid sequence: CASSSGTTNNSPLHF.

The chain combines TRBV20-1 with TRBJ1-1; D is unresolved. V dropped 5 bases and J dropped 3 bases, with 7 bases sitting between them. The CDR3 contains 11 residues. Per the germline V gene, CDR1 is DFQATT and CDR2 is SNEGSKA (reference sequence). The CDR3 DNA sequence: TGCAGTGCTCCCAGGTACACTGAAGCTTTCTTT. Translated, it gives CSAPRYTEAFF.

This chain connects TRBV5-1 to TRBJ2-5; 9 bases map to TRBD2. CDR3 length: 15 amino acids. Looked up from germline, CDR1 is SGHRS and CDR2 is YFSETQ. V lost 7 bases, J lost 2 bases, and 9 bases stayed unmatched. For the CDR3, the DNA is TGCGCCAGCGACCTTAGCGGGGGTACACAAGAGACCCAGTACTTC. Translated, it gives CASDLSGGTQETQYF.

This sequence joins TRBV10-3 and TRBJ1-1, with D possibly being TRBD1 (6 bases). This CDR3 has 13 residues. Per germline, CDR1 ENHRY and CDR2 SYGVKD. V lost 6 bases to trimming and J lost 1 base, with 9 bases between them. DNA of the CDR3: TGTGCCATCAGGCTGGACAGGAACACTGAAGCTTTCTTT. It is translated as CAIRLDRNTEAFF.

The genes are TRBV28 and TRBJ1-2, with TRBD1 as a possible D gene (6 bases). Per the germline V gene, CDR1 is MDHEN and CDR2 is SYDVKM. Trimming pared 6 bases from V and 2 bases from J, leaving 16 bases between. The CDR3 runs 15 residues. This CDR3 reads CASRPVGQRNYGYTF. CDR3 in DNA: TGTGCCAGCAGACCAGTTGGACAGCGCAACTATGGCTACACCTTC.

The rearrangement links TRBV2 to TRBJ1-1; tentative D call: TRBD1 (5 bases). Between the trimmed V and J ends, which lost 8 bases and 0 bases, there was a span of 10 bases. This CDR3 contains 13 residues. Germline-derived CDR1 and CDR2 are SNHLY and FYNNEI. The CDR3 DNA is TGTGCCAGCGGGGACTTCCTGAACACTGAAGCTTTCTTT. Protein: CASGDFLNTEAFF.

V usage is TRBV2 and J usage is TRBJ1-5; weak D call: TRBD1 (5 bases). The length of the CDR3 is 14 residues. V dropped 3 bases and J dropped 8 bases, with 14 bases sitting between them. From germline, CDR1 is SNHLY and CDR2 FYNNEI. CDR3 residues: CASSEIRGSEPQHF. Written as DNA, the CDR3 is TGTGCCAGCAGTGAGATAAGGGGAAGCGAGCCCCAGCATTTT.